The 6 T cell receptor beta chains reported below all come from one sample, sequenced in a study of Graves' ophthalmopathy and Graves' hyperthyroidism (dated by TCRdb to the late 2010s). Sequencing used an Illumina HiSeq 2000. TCR beta CDR3 regions were amplified from RNA transcripts for repertoire sequencing. HTBI primers and the Qiagen OneStep RT-PCR kit were used in a first-round RT-PCR, which was followed by a second-round multiplex PCR, size selection and purification. The public reads were run again by TCRdb, first through fastp at Q25 and then through MiXCR, and only productive beta chains were kept. Rows are unified per CDR3 protein, each entry keeping the most common DNA and genes. This sample gives 170,000 or so distinct CDR3 sequences in total; more than 30% of them show up just once. The top ten clonotypes cover around 5.8% of the sample. The sample was peripheral blood. Receptors originate from a woman in her 40s with Graves' ophthalmopathy. Donor details come from another sample of the same person, matched by shared clones.

The chain links TRBV12-3 or TRBV12-4 to TRBJ1-2; D is perhaps TRBD1 (6 bases). V was clipped by 5 bases and J by 6 bases, with 13 bases between them. This CDR3 region has 13 residues. CDR3 sequence (DNA): TGTGCCAGCAGTCTTTCAGGGGATCATGGCTACACCTTC. This codes for CASSLSGDHGYTF.

This clonotype has at least ten counts. The V call is TRBV20-1, the J call TRBJ2-5; 11 bases fit TRBD2. The V segment lost 5 bases and the J segment 9 bases; nucleotides outside the gene matches: 8. CDR3 size: 13 residues. Germline V gene data show CDR1 as DFQATT and CDR2 as SNEGSKA (reference sequence). This CDR3 is CSALAGGFMSQYF. The DNA of the CDR3 is TGCAGTGCTCTAGCGGGGGGATTTATGTCCCAGTACTTC.

In this sample, this clonotype turned up many times. V usage is TRBV5-1 and J usage is TRBJ2-5; the D gene is possibly TRBD1 (5 bases). V lost 0 bases and J lost 9, with 9 bases in between. There are 12 residues in the CDR3. Germline V gene lookup returns CDR1 SGHRS and CDR2 YFSETQ. The CDR3, as DNA: TGCGCCAGCAGCTTGGCAGGGTGGCCCCAGTACTTC. Its protein is CASSLAGWPQYF. Complete variable domain (other parts from reference TRBV5-1 and TRBJ2-5): KAGVTQTPRYLIKTRGQQVTLSCSPISGHRSVSWYQQTPGQGLQFLFEYFSETQRNKGNFPGRFSGRQFSNSRSEMNVSTLELGDSALYLCASSLAGWPQYFGPGTRLLVL.

This chain uses TRBV6-2 or TRBV6-3 with TRBJ2-7, with D possibly TRBD1 on 5 matching bases. The CDR3 length is 12 residues. CDR1 is MNHEY and CDR2 is SVGEGT in the germline V gene. With 10 bases removed from V and 9 bases from J, the gap between germline ends came to 19 bases. The DNA for the CDR3 is TGTGCCACCGCGCCGTCAAACACAGGGCAGTACTTC. This translates into CATAPSNTGQYF.

This clonotype came up many times. This chain links TRBV7-8 with TRBJ1-2, with D possibly TRBD1 on 6 matching bases. Trimming removed 5 bases from V and 4 bases from J, with 11 bases in between. This CDR3 has 13 amino acids. Germline V gives CDR1 SGHVS, CDR2 FQNEAQ. DNA for the CDR3: TGTGCCAGCAGCCTATGGGACATCTATGGCTACACCTTC. Protein: CASSLWDIYGYTF. The full variable domain, rest sourced from reference TRBV7-8 and TRBJ1-2, is GAGVSQSPRYKVAKRGQDVALRCDPISGHVSLFWYQQALGQGPEFLTYFQNEAQLDKSGLPSDRFFAERPEGSVSTLKIQRTQQEDSAVYLCASSLWDIYGYTFGSGTRLTVV.

This clonotype was detected many times. This chain joins TRBV5-1 and TRBJ2-7; 7 nucleotides match TRBD1. Unmatched junction bases numbered 7, after V lost 4 bases and J lost 3 bases. The CDR3 is 14 amino acids. Germline assignment: CDR1 SGHRS and CDR2 YFSETQ. CDR3 region: CASSPGQDGYEQYF. CDR3 coding DNA: TGCGCCAGCAGCCCAGGACAGGACGGCTACGAGCAGTACTTC. Full variable domain (outside the CDR3, taken from reference TRBV5-1 and TRBJ2-7): KAGVTQTPRYLIKTRGQQVTLSCSPISGHRSVSWYQQTPGQGLQFLFEYFSETQRNKGNFPGRFSGRQFSNSRSEMNVSTLELGDSALYLCASSPGQDGYEQYFGPGTRLTVT.